What follows describes a single TCR beta chain. The antigen it binds to is not known. Per-nucleotide qualities are absent, and no much larger clonotype sits a single base away. This entry comes from a study of tissue T cells after allogeneic stem cell transplantation (dated by TCRdb to between 2021 and 2023). Concerning the study at large: When multiple samples of a tissue were available, H&E sections were reviewed by a pathologist, and samples with histologically apparent lymphocytes were prioritized for sequencing. The study profiled TCR beta repertoires in many tissues obtained from research autopsies of patients with and without GVHD, and also in mouse models of GVHD. The human arm was a prospective observational study without blinding or randomization. Beyond this particular receptor, the publication reports: The study did not establish which tissue TCRs were alloreactive or antigen-specific, and some clones may have been host cells that persisted. In both patients and mice, only a limited portion of the TCR repertoire detected in tissues was captured by blood and spleen T cells. The patient cohort was small and clinically heterogeneous, and sampling depth was acknowledged as a limitation. Within patients, how anatomically similar tissues were was a major factor shaping TCR repertoire composition, regardless of disease or transplant status. Not many T cell clones showed up in more than one patient, yet clustering based on motifs uncovered repertoire signatures that were shared across patients in a tissue-specific way. No blood samples were available for the non-GVHD comparator patients.

The protocol used for the library was the immunoSEQ multiplex PCR assay. TCRbeta CDR3 sequencing was performed at survey depth by Adaptive Biotechnologies, and CDR3 sequences, V/J genes, productive frequency and template counts were reported. Amplification of TCR beta CDR3 regions started from genomic DNA instead of RNA. The paper's processing steps were these. Pairwise repertoire overlap between tissues was quantified with Jensen-Shannon divergence, where 1 means complete divergence and 0 identical. Tissues were clustered by single-linkage agglomerative hierarchical clustering of pairwise JSD values, and the clustering results were displayed as dendrograms. GLIPH2 was applied to all patient samples using simulation_depth 1000, kmer_min_depth 3, and cdr3_length_cutoff 8, and only groups with more than two unique CDR3s were retained. A standardized tissue-overlap score was calculated by extrapolating Jaccard GLIPH-group overlap across patients to a standard repertoire size of 1000 clones. Associations of diversity with clinical or experimental variables used linear mixed-effect models with tissue fixed effects and individual random effects. This is the immuneACCESS table as TCRdb keeps it, with only in-frame sequences that have V and J called. A part of the clones is gone; compared with another copy, unresolved V genes explain less than half, and the rest is unexplained. V and J calls and clone size are as listed in that table; D and trimming were resolved from the DNA. For this sample there are about 12,000 clones; about 71% appear just once. The biggest ten clones account for 13% to 15% of the sample.

CDR3 length: 15 amino acids, cysteine to phenylalanine. Only the CDR3 portion is preserved as DNA: 45 bases, with reading frame beginning at the first base. V loses 0 bases at its end and J loses 4 bases; junction bases beyond the gene matches: 2. The germline V gene encodes CDR1 SGHTA and CDR2 FQGNSA. Reading the label with the study, this specimen's time point is: human tissue collected at research (rapid) autopsy. Three non-HCT comparator patients with other cancers, who had at least five GI tract samples and no known GI disease at death, were retrospectively selected. After a median post-mortem interval of roughly 8.9 hours, autopsy tissues were collected, including GI sites from esophagus to rectum, liver, skin, and lymphoid organs such as spleen. Each autopsy specimen was cut in two, with one portion flash-frozen in liquid nitrogen and the remainder formalin-fixed, and the outer muscle layers of GI specimens were removed. Genomic DNA was extracted from frozen tissues using the Mag-Bind Blood & Tissue DNA HDQ 96 Kit on a Chemagic 360 or the DNeasy Blood & Tissue Kit. Because of concern about red blood cell contamination, extracted DNA underwent additional purification with the Genomic DNA Clean & Concentrator-25 kit.

Recombination joined TRBV7-2 with TRBJ2-3; 9 bases in the middle match TRBD2. This sequence was found in a woman between 18 and 55 years old with breast cancer. The sequenced sample was tissue from the right colon, obtained at autopsy. CDR3 region: CASSLARLAADTQYF. In nucleotide form, the sequence is TGTGCCAGCAGCTTAGCGCGACTAGCGGCAGATACGCAGTATTTT.